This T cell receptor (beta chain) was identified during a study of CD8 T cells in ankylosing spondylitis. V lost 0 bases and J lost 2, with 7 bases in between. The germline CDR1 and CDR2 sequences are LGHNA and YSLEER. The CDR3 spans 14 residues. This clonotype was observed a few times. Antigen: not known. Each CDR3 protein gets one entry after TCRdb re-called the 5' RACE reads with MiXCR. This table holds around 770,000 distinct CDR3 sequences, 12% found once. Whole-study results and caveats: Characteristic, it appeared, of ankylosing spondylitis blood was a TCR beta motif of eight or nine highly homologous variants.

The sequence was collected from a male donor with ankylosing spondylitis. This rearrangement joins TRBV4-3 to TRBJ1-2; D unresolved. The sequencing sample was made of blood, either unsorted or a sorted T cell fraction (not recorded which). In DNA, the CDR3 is TGCGCCAGCAGCCAAGATTCATTGAACTATGGCTACACCTTC. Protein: CASSQDSLNYGYTF.